The present TCR beta chain was sequenced within a study of blood T cell repertoires in COVID-19. On the study more broadly: COVID-19 samples, acute and convalescent, were from the United States, Italy and Spain.

Clones were sequenced by immunoSEQ multiplex PCR, and TCRdb holds only the in-frame ones, with some missing. The table records under 95,000 clones, approximately 80% of them present only once. The source is a man aged 70 or older with acute or convalescent COVID-19. Sequenced: peripheral blood.

The CDR3 DNA is TGTGCCAGCACCCCTAGGACATCTGAAGCTTTCTTT. It yields the protein CASTPRTSEAFF. This chain connects TRBV13 to TRBJ1-1; D possibly corresponds to TRBD1 (5 bases). The ends were cut back, 7 bases at V and 6 bases at J, with 12 bases in the middle. CDR1 PRHDT and CDR2 FYEKMQ come from the germline V gene (reference sequence). CDR3 length: 12 residues.